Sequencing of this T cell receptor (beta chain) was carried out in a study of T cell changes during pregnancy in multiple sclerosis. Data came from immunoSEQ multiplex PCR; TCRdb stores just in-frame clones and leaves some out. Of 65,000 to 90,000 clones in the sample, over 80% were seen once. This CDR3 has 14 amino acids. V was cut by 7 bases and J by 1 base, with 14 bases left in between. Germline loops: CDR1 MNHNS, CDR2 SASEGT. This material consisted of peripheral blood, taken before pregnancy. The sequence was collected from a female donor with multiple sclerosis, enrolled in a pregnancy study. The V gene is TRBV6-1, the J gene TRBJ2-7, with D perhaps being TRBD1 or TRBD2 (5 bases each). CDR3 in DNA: TGTGCCAGCAATGAGGGGCTTCTGTCCTACGAGCAGTACTTC. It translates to CASNEGLLSYEQYF.